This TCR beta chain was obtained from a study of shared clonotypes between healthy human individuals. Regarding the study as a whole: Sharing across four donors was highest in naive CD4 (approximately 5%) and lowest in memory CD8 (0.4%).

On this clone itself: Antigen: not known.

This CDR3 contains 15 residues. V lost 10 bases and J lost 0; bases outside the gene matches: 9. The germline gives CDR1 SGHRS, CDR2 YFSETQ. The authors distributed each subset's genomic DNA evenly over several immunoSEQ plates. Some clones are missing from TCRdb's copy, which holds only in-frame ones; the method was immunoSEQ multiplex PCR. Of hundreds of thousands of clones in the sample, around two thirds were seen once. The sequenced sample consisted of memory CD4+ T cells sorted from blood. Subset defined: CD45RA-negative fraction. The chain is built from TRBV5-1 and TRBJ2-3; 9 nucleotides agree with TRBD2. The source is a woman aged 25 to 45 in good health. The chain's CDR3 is CAGSTSGTSTDTQYF. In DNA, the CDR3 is TGCGCCGGCTCGACTAGCGGAACTAGCACAGATACGCAGTATTTT.